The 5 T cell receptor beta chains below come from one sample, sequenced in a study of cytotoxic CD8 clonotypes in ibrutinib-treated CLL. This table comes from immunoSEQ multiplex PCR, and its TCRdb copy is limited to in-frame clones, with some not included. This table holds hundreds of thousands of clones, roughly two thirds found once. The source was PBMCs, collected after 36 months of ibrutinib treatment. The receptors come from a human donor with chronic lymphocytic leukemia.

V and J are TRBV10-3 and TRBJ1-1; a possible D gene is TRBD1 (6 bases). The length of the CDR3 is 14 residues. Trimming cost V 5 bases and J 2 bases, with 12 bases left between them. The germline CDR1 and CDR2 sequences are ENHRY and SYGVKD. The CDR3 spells CAISKGGDNTEAFF. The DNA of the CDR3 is TGTGCCATCAGTAAGGGGGGCGATAACACTGAAGCTTTCTTT.

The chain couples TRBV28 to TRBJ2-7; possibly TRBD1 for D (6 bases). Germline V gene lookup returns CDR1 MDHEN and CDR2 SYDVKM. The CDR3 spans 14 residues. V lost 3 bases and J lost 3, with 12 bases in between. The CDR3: CASSFLTGDYEQYF. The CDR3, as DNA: TGTGCCAGCAGTTTCCTGACAGGCGACTACGAGCAGTACTTC.

CDR3 in DNA: TGTGCCAGCAGTGGTTCCTTCCCCGGGACCCAGTACTTC. It yields the protein CASSGSFPGTQYF. This rearrangement joins TRBV27 to TRBJ2-5; no definite D call. The CDR3 contains 13 residues. Trimming shortened V by 5 bases and J by 7 bases, and 14 bases separated the two germline ends. Germline CDR1 reads MNHEY; CDR2 reads SMNVEV (reference sequence).

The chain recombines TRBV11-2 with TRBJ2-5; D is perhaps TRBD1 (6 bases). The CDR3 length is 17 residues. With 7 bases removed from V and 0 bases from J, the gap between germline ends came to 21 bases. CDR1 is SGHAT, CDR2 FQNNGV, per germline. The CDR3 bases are TGTGCCAGCACGTGGGACATCCAAAGGTGGTACCAAGAGACCCAGTACTTC. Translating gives CASTWDIQRWYQETQYF.

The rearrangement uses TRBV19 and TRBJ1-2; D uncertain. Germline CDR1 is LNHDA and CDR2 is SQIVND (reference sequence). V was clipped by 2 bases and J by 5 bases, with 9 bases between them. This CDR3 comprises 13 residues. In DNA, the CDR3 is TGTGCCAGTAGTATAAGTTGGGAATATGGCTACACCTTC. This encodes CASSISWEYGYTF.